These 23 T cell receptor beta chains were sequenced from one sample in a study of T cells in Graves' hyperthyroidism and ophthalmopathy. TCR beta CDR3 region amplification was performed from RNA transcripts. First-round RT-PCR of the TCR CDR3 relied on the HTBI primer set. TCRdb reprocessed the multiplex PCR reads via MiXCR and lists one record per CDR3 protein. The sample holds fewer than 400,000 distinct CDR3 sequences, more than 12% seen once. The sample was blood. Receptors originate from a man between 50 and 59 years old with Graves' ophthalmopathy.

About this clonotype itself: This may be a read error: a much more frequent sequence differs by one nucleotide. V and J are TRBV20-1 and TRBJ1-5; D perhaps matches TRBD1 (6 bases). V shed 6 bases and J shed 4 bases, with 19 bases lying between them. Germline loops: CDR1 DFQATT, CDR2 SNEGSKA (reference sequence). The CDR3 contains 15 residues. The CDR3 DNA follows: TGCAGTGCCCCAGTTGGGACAAGGAGAAATCAGCCCCAGCATTTT. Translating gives CSAPVGTRRNQPQHF.

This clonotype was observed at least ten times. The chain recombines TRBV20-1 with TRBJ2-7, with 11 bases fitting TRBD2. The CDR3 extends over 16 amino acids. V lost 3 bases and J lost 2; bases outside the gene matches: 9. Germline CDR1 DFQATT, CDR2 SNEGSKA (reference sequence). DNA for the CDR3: TGCAGTGCTAGGATACTGGGACTAGCGGACCCCTACGAGCAGTACTTC. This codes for CSARILGLADPYEQYF.

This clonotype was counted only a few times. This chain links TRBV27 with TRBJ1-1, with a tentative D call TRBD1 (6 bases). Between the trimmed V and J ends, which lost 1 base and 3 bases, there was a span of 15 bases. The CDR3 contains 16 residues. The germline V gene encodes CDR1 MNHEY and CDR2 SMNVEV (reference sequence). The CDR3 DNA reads TGTGCCAGCAGTTTATACCCCCGGGGGGCTGACACTGAAGCTTTCTTT. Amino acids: CASSLYPRGADTEAFF.

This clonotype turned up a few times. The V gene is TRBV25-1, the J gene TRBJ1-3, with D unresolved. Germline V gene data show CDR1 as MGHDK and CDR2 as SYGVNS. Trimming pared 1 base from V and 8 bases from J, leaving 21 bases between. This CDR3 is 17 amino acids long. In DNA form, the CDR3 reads TGTGCCAGCAGTGAATTACGAGGATCCGAGAGGAGAGACACCATATATTTT. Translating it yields CASSELRGSERRDTIYF.

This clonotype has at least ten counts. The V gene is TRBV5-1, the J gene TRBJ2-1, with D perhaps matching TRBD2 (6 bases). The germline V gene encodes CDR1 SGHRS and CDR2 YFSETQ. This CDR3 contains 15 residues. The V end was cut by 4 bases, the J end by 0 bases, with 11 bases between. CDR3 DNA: TGCGCCAGCAGCATGGGGGGTTACTCCTACAATGAGCAGTTCTTC. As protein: CASSMGGYSYNEQFF.

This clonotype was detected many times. This CDR3 reads CASSFRLARYNEQFF. CDR3 coding DNA: TGTGCCAGCAGTTTCCGCCTAGCGCGCTACAATGAGCAGTTCTTC. The gene calls are TRBV12-3 or TRBV12-4 and TRBJ2-1, with D possibly matching TRBD2 (6 bases). CDR3 size: 15 residues. Trimming cost V 3 bases and J 3 bases, with 12 bases left between them.

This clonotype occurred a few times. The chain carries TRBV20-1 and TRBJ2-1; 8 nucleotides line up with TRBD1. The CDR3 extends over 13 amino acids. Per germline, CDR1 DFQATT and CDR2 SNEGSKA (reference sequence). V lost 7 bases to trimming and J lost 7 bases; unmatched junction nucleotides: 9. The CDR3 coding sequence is TGCAGTGTTGACAGGGGTAAATCGAATGAGCAGTTCTTC. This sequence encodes CSVDRGKSNEQFF.

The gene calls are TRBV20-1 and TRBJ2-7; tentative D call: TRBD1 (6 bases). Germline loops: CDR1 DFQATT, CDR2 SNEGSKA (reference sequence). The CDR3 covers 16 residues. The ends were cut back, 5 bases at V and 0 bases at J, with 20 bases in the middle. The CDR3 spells CSALTEGDRSSYEQYF. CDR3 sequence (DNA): TGCAGTGCTCTGACAGAGGGGGATAGGAGCTCCTACGAGCAGTACTTC.

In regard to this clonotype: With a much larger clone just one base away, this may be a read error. The CDR3 nucleotides are TGTGACAGCAGTTACTCGAACCGAGCCCTTGGCACAGATACGCAGTATTTT. Its protein is CDSSYSNRALGTDTQYF. The chain couples TRBV6-5 to TRBJ2-3; D unclear. The V gene's germline CDR1 is MNHEY and CDR2 SVGAGI. The CDR3 consists of 17 residues.

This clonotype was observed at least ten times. The CDR3 sequence is CASRTGSYNEQFF. In nucleotides, the CDR3 is TGTGCCAGCCGGACAGGGAGTTACAATGAGCAGTTCTTC. The chain links TRBV2 to TRBJ2-1, with 8 bases identical to TRBD1. Germline loops: CDR1 SNHLY, CDR2 FYNNEI. The V gene end was trimmed by 8 bases and the J gene end by 4 bases; junction bases not matched to a gene: 4. The CDR3 covers 13 residues.

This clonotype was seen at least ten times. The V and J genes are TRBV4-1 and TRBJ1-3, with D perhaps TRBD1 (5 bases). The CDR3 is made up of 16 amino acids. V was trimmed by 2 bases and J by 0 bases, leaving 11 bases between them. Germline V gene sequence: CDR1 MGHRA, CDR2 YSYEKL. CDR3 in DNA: TGCGCCAGCAGCCAATGGAGGGGAGACTCTGGAAACACCATATATTTT. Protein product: CASSQWRGDSGNTIYF.

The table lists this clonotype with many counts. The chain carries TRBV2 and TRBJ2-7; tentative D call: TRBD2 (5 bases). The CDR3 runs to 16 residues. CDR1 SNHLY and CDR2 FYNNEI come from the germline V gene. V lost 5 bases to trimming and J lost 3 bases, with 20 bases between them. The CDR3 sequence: CASSSTSSSSVYEQYF. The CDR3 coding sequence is TGTGCCAGCAGTTCCACTTCTAGCTCCAGCGTCTACGAGCAGTACTTC.

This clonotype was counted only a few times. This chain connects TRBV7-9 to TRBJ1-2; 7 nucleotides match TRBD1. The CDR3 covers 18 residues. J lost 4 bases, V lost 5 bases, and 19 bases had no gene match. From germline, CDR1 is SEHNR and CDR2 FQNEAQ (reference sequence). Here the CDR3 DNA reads TGTGCCAGCAGCCCAGGGACAGCGACTTTGGTTTCTGGCTATGGCTACACCTTC. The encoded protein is CASSPGTATLVSGYGYTF.

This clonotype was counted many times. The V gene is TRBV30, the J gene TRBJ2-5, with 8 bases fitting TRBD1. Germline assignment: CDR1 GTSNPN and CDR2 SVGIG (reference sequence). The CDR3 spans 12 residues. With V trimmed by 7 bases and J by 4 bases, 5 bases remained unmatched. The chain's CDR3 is CASGQAAETQYF. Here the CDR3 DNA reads TGTGCCTCGGGACAGGCAGCAGAGACCCAGTACTTC.

The CDR3, as DNA: TGTGCCAGCTCACCACGGACTAGCGGGGGGCAAGAGACCCAGTACTTC. Translated, it gives CASSPRTSGGQETQYF. V and J are TRBV18 and TRBJ2-5, with 14 nucleotides matching TRBD2. The germline CDR1 and CDR2 sequences are KGHSH and LQKENI. V shed 1 base and J 2 bases; nucleotides not matched to a gene: 0. CDR3 length: 16 residues.

The CDR3 DNA is TGCGCCAGCAGCTTGCCTAGCGGGAAATACAATGAGCAGTTCTTC. It encodes CASSLPSGKYNEQFF. The chain combines TRBV5-1 with TRBJ2-1; 9 bases map to TRBD2. CDR3 length equals 15 residues. Germline CDR1 is SGHRS and CDR2 is YFSETQ. V dropped 1 base and J dropped 4; count of bases not matched to a gene: 3. Full variable domain (remainder filled in from reference TRBV5-1 and TRBJ2-1): KAGVTQTPRYLIKTRGQQVTLSCSPISGHRSVSWYQQTPGQGLQFLFEYFSETQRNKGNFPGRFSGRQFSNSRSEMNVSTLELGDSALYLCASSLPSGKYNEQFFGPGTRLTVL.

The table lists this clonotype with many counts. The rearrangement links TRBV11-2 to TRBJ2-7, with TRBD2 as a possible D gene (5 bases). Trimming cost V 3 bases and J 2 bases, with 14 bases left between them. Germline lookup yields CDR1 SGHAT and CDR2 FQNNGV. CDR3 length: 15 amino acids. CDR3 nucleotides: TGTGCCAGCAGCTTCGGTTCCGGGGAAGCCTACGAGCAGTACTTC. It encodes CASSFGSGEAYEQYF. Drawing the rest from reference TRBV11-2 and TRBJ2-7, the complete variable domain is EAGVAQSPRYKIIEKRQSVAFWCNPISGHATLYWYQQILGQGPKLLIQFQNNGVVDDSQLPKDRFSAERLKGVDSTLKIQPAKLEDSAVYLCASSFGSGEAYEQYFGPGTRLTVT.

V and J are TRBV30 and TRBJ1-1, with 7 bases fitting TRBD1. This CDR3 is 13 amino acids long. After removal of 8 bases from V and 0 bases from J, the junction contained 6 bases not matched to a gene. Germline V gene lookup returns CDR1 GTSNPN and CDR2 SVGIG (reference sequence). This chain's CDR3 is CARDRELNTEAFF. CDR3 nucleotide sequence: TGTGCCCGCGACAGGGAGTTGAACACTGAAGCTTTCTTT.

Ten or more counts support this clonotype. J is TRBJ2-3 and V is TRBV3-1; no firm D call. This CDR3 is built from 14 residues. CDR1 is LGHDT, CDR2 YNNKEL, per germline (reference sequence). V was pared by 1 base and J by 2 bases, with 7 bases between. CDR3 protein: CASSQAPNTDTQYF. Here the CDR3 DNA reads TGTGCCAGCAGCCAAGCTCCGAACACAGATACGCAGTATTTT.

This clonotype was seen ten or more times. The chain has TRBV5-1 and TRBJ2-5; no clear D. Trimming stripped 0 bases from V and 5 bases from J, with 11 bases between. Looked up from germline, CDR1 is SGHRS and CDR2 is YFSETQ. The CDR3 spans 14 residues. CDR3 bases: TGCGCCAGCAGCTTGGTTACGGTCGGGGAGACCCAGTACTTC. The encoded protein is CASSLVTVGETQYF.

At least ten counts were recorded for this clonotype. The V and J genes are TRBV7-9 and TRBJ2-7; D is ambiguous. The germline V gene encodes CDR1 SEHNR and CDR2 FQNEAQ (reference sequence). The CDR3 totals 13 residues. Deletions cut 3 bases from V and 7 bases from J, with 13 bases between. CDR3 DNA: TGTGCCAGCAGCTTTCAAGGTCTGGGGGAGCAGTACTTC. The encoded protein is CASSFQGLGEQYF.

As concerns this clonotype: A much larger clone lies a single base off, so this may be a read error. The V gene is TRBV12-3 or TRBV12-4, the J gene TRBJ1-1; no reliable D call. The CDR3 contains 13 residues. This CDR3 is CASLGGISTEVFF. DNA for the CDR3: TGTGCCAGCTTGGGAGGGATCAGCACTGAAGTTTTCTTT.

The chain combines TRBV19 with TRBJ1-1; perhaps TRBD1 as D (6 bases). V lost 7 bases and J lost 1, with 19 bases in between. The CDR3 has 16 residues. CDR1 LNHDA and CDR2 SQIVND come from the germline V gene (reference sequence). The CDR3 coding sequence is TGTGCCAGTATGGATCCGGCGGGGGCGACGAACACTGAAGCTTTCTTT. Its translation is CASMDPAGATNTEAFF.